This TCR beta chain was retrieved from a study of cytomegalovirus exposure and HLA in healthy donors. About the research overall: Assignment to the Caucasian-associated ancestry cluster applied to more than 75% of the roughly 400 genotyped donors. General study results and limits: The Asian-associated ancestry cluster reportedly had fewer N-insertions than the roughly 720-donor mean in a later analysis. Within an earlier analysis, most TCR beta V segments proved productive either about 90% or about 30% of the time.

A remark on this clone: Its antigen is still unknown.

The PCR was carried out with 60 Vbeta primers and 13 Jbeta primers. Only in-frame clones appear in the TCRdb table, and some are missing; sequencing was by immunoSEQ multiplex PCR. The sample lists roughly 190,000 clones, around 80% occurring once. There are 15 residues in the CDR3. V was pared by 6 bases and J by 5 bases, with 12 bases of the junction left unmatched. Germline V lookup: CDR1 LNHDA, CDR2 SQIVND (reference sequence). The receptor's source is a middle-aged man in good health and CMV-seropositive. The rearrangement uses TRBV19 and TRBJ2-5, with TRBD2 matching over 7 bases. The sequenced sample was PBMCs. The CDR3 here is CASRGGPGGRETQYF. The DNA of the CDR3 is TGTGCCAGTAGGGGGGGTCCGGGGGGACGGGAGACCCAGTACTTC.